This T cell receptor beta chain originates from a study of beta chain features in type 1 diabetes. CDR3 length: 16 residues. With 4 bases removed from V and 1 base from J, the gap between germline ends came to 16 bases. The germline V gene has CDR1 LNHDA and CDR2 SQIVND (reference sequence). Study outcomes and limitations: Within the patient group, naive, central memory and Treg TCRB repertoires appeared more similar to each other than within healthy donors. Moderate yet significant TCRB CDR3 shortening was seen in Type 1 diabetes patients in all four CD4+ subsets.

This clone showed up just a few times. The antigen remains undetermined. Using CD45RO/CCR7/CD25/CD127/CD95/CD27, CD4+ naive, central memory, regulatory and stem cell-like memory cells were sorted. Isolated RNA was reverse transcribed in full, so expressed TCRB transcripts were sequenced. Some clones are missing from TCRdb's copy, which holds only in-frame ones; the method was immunoSEQ multiplex PCR. The sample shows some 190,000 clones, almost 8% of them seen only once. The sequence came from a young man with type 1 diabetes. Material: central memory CD4+ T cells from blood. The chain has TRBV19 and TRBJ1-2; D gene uncertain. CDR3 loop: CASSTERGPHNYGYTF. The CDR3 DNA reads TGTGCCAGTAGTACGGAGCGAGGGCCACATAACTATGGCTACACCTTC.